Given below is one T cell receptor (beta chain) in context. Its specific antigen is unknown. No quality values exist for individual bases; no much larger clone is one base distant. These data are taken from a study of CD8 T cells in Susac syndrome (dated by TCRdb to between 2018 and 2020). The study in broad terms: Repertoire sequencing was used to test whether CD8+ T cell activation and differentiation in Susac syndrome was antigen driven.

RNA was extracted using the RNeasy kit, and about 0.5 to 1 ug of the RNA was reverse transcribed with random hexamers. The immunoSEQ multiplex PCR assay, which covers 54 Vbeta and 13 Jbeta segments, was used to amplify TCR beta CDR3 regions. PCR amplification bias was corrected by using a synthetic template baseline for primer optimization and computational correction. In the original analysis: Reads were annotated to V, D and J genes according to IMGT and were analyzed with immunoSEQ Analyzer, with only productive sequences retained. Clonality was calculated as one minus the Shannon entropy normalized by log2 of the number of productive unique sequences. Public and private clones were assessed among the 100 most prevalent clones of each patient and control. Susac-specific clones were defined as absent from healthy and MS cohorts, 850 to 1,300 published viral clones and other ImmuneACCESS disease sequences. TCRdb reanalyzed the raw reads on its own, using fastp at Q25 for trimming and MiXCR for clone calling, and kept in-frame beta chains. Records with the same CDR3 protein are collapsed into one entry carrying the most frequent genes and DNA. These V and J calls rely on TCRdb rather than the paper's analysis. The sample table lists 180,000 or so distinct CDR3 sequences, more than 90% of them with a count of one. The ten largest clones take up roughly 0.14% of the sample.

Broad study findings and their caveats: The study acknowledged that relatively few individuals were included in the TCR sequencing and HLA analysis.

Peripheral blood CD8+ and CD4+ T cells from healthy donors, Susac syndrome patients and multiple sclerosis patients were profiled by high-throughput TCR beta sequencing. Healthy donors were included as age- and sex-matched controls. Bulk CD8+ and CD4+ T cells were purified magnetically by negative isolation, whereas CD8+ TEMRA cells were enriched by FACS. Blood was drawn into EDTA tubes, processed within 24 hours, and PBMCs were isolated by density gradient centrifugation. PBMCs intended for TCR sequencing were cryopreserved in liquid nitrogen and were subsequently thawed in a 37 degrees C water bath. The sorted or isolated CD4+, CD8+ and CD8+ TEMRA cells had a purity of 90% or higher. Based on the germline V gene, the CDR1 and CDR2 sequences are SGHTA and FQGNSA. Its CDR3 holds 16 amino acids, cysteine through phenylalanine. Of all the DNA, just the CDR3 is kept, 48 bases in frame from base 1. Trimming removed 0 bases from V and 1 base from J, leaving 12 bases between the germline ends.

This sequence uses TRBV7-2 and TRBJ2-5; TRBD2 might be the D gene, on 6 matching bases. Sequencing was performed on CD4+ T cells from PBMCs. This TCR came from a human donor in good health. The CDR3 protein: CASSLASWRVQETQYF. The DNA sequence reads TGTGCCAGCAGCTTAGCGTCGTGGAGGGTCCAAGAGACCCAGTACTTC.